One sample yielded the 26 T cell receptor beta chains listed below, sequenced in a study of T cells after yellow fever vaccination. MiXCR, applied by TCRdb to the 5' RACE reads, yields one record per CDR3 protein. The table lists 620,000 or so distinct CDR3 sequences, less than 20% of them singletons. The source was PBMCs, collected less than 6 days after the first yellow fever vaccination. Receptors originate from a man younger than 35 who received the YFV17D yellow fever vaccine.

This clonotype came up a few times. V usage is TRBV10-2 and J usage is TRBJ2-7, with D uncertain. Deletions cut 1 base from V and 3 bases from J, with 1 base between. CDR3 length: 11 residues. CDR1 WSHSY and CDR2 SAAADI come from the germline V gene. The CDR3 protein is CASSEFYEQYF. The CDR3 nucleotides are TGCGCCAGCAGTGAGTTCTACGAGCAGTACTTC.

This clonotype has more than one count but fewer than ten. The J gene is TRBJ2-3, the V gene TRBV4-3, with TRBD1 as a possible D gene (6 bases). The V end lost 1 base, the J end lost 3 bases, and 20 bases lay between the germline ends. The CDR3 sequence is 18 residues long. Germline CDR1 is LGHNA and CDR2 is YSLEER. For the CDR3, the DNA is TGCGCCAGCAGCCAAGTTTGGGGTAGGGGGTCCGGAACAGATACGCAGTATTTT. Its translation: CASSQVWGRGSGTDTQYF.

This clonotype was found a few times. The chain is built from TRBV3-1 and TRBJ2-7; a weak D match, TRBD2 (6 bases). Trimming left V 4 bases short and J 3 bases short, with 19 bases between. CDR1 LGHDT and CDR2 YNNKEL come from the germline V gene (reference sequence). The CDR3 sequence is 16 residues long. CDR3 sequence (DNA): TGTGCCAGCAGCCCAAGTGGAGGGGCCGTCGTCTACGAGCAGTACTTC. Residues: CASSPSGGAVVYEQYF.

The chain recombines TRBV3-1 with TRBJ1-2; 10 bases fit TRBD1. V lost 0 bases to trimming and J lost 12 bases; unmatched junction nucleotides: 7. Germline V gives CDR1 LGHDT, CDR2 YNNKEL (reference sequence). CDR3 size: 14 residues. The CDR3 sequence is CASSQEGTGEKDTF. The DNA of the CDR3 is TGTGCCAGCAGCCAAGAAGGGACAGGGGAAAAGGACACCTTC.

The chain has TRBV5-4 and TRBJ1-2, with D possibly being TRBD1 (5 bases). Trimming took off 3 bases at V and 4 bases at J, with 16 bases between the two ends. The CDR3 has 15 amino acids. Per the germline V gene, CDR1 is SGHNT and CDR2 is YYREEE (reference sequence). CDR3 DNA sequence: TGTGCCAGCAGCTCGAAGATCGGGACGGGCTATGGCTACACCTTC. Its protein is CASSSKIGTGYGYTF.

In nucleotides, the CDR3 is TGTGCCAGCAGTCTTGGACACGTGAACACTGAAGCTTTCTTT. Protein: CASSLGHVNTEAFF. The chain joins TRBV6-2 or TRBV6-3 to TRBJ1-1; D possibly corresponds to TRBD1 (5 bases). The germline V gene encodes CDR1 MNHEY and CDR2 SVGEGT. Trimming took 5 bases from V and 0 from J, leaving 10 bases between them. The length of the CDR3 is 14 residues.

Written as DNA, the CDR3 is TGTGCCAGCAGTCAGACATCCGGGACGATGGACAATGAGCAGTTCTTC. It codes for CASSQTSGTMDNEQFF. This chain connects TRBV12-3 or TRBV12-4 to TRBJ2-1; D assignment may be TRBD1 or TRBD2 (5 bases each). The CDR3 consists of 16 residues. Trimming took 5 bases from V and 5 from J, leaving 19 bases between them.

The CDR3 DNA reads TGCGCCAGCAGCCCGGGAATCGGCACTATGGGGGGCTACACCTTC. It codes for CASSPGIGTMGGYTF. The chain joins TRBV5-1 to TRBJ1-2; D is unclear. This CDR3 comprises 15 residues. V lost 4 bases and J lost 8, with 21 bases in between. The germline V gene encodes CDR1 SGHRS and CDR2 YFSETQ. Using reference TRBV5-1 and TRBJ1-2 for the parts outside the CDR3, the full variable domain is KAGVTQTPRYLIKTRGQQVTLSCSPISGHRSVSWYQQTPGQGLQFLFEYFSETQRNKGNFPGRFSGRQFSNSRSEMNVSTLELGDSALYLCASSPGIGTMGGYTFGSGTRLTVV.

This clonotype was seen a handful of times. The rearrangement links TRBV21-1 to TRBJ2-6. TRBV21-1 is a known pseudogene. There are 13 residues in the CDR3. CDR3 residues: CASSPRGANVLTF. The CDR3 nucleotides are TGTGCCAGCAGCCCCCGTGGGGCCAACGTCCTGACTTTC.

A few counts support this clonotype. The rearrangement joins TRBV15 to TRBJ1-6; D is unclear. Germline CDR1 and CDR2: LNHNV and YYDKDF (reference sequence). The CDR3 has 14 residues. V lost 5 bases and J 9 bases, leaving 14 bases between the germline ends. The CDR3 here is CATSSALASSPLHF. CDR3 sequence (DNA): TGTGCCACCAGCTCCGCCTTGGCAAGTTCACCCCTCCACTTT.

This clonotype was detected a few times. The gene calls are TRBV4-1 and TRBJ1-5, with 9 positions matching TRBD1. The CDR3 is made up of 15 amino acids. Per germline, CDR1 MGHRA and CDR2 YSYEKL. The trim removed 6 bases at V and 5 bases at J, leaving 8 bases unmatched. The CDR3 DNA reads TGCGCCAGCAGTCGAGGGACAGGGAACTATCAGCCCCAGCATTTT. Residues: CASSRGTGNYQPQHF.

This clonotype appeared a few times. The chain joins TRBV10-3 to TRBJ2-7; D is possibly TRBD1 (5 bases). The CDR3 extends over 14 amino acids. V was cut by 3 bases and J by 2 bases, with 11 bases left in between. CDR1 and CDR2 from the germline V gene are ENHRY and SYGVKD. This chain's CDR3 is CAISDQGMPYEQYF. The CDR3 nucleotides are TGTGCCATCAGTGATCAGGGAATGCCCTACGAGCAGTACTTC.

This clonotype has at least ten counts. This chain links TRBV18 with TRBJ2-5; D gene ambiguous. Trimming took off 8 bases at V and 5 bases at J, with 12 bases between the two ends. Germline V CDR1 and CDR2: KGHSH, LQKENI. The CDR3 runs 12 residues. DNA for the CDR3: TGTGCCAGCAGCCCAACGCAGGAGACCCAGTACTTC. Translated, it gives CASSPTQETQYF.

This clonotype was picked up many times. One end of the junction is discordant with germline, which a read error may explain. This chain joins TRBV5-1 and TRBJ1-1, with D perhaps TRBD1 (5 bases). Germline assignment: CDR1 SGHRS and CDR2 YFSETQ. This CDR3 spans 14 amino acids. The CDR3 bases are TGTGCCAGCAGTTCTCAGGGCATGAACACTGAAGCTTTCTTT. Protein: CASSSQGMNTEAFF.

This clonotype has at least ten counts. The V gene is TRBV5-1, the J gene TRBJ2-2, with D hard to call. The V gene's germline CDR1 is SGHRS and CDR2 YFSETQ. The CDR3 has 14 residues. The germline V and J ends were trimmed by 3 bases and 1 base, with 7 bases remaining between them. CDR3 sequence: CASSYRQNTGELFF. For the CDR3, the DNA is TGCGCCAGCAGCTACCGACAGAACACCGGGGAGCTGTTTTTT.

This chain joins TRBV4-3 and TRBJ1-3; unclear D gene. Between the trimmed V and J ends, which lost 3 bases and 0 bases, there was a span of 12 bases. CDR1 is LGHNA and CDR2 is YSLEER in the germline V gene. CDR3 length: 16 residues. CDR3 coding DNA: TGCGCCAGCAGCCACGGCATCACGAACTCTGGAAACACCATATATTTT. Translation: CASSHGITNSGNTIYF.

This clonotype was counted only a few times. CDR3 loop: CASSTYLQGDYGYTF. DNA for the CDR3: TGTGCCAGCAGCACCTACCTACAGGGGGACTATGGCTACACCTTC. The genes are TRBV7-2 and TRBJ1-2, with 8 positions matching TRBD1. The CDR3 totals 15 residues. Germline V lookup: CDR1 SGHTA, CDR2 FQGNSA. V was clipped by 5 bases and J by 3 bases; unmatched bases: 8.

Only a few counts were recorded for this clonotype. This rearrangement joins TRBV7-9 to TRBJ1-6; 9 bases line up with TRBD1. Germline-derived CDR1 and CDR2 are SEHNR and FQNEAQ (reference sequence). This CDR3 comprises 15 residues. V shed 4 bases, J shed 10 bases, and the junction held 8 bases outside the gene matches. CDR3 residues: CASSSSGTGYSPLHF. For the CDR3, the DNA is TGTGCCAGCAGCTCCTCCGGGACAGGGTACTCACCCCTCCACTTT.

This chain links TRBV18 with TRBJ2-7, with TRBD1 as a possible D gene (5 bases). This CDR3 comprises 13 residues. V lost 3 bases to trimming and J lost 6 bases, with 12 bases between them. The germline V gene encodes CDR1 KGHSH and CDR2 LQKENI. CDR3 residues: CASSPTVSGEQYV. The CDR3 bases are TGTGCCAGCTCACCGACAGTATCTGGCGAGCAGTACGTC.

V is TRBV13 and J is TRBJ2-2; D gene uncertain. Per the germline V gene, CDR1 is PRHDT and CDR2 is FYEKMQ (reference sequence). The CDR3 contains 14 residues. Trimming stripped 3 bases from V and 2 bases from J, with 7 bases between. CDR3 loop: CASSFIVNTGELFF. The CDR3 DNA sequence: TGTGCCAGCAGCTTTATAGTAAACACCGGGGAGCTGTTTTTT.

This clonotype was detected a few times. The chain couples TRBV27 to TRBJ2-1; D not certain. Germline lookup yields CDR1 MNHEY and CDR2 SMNVEV (reference sequence). The CDR3 loop spans 13 amino acids. Trimming removed 6 bases from V and 0 bases from J, with 6 bases in between. The CDR3 coding sequence is TGTGCCAGCAGAAAAAGCTCCTACAATGAGCAGTTCTTC. Translated: CASRKSSYNEQFF.

V is TRBV6-2 or TRBV6-3 and J is TRBJ2-5, with a weak D call TRBD1 (6 bases). The CDR3 has 14 residues. In germline, CDR1 is MNHEY, CDR2 SVGEGT. Trimming left V 4 bases short and J 6 bases short, with 15 bases between. CDR3 amino acids: CASSLLQGMQTQYF. Written as DNA, the CDR3 is TGTGCCAGCAGTTTGCTACAGGGCATGCAGACCCAGTACTTC.

This clonotype was seen more than once but under ten times. V gene TRBV4-1 combines with J gene TRBJ2-2; the D call may be TRBD1 or TRBD2 (5 bases each). The V end was cut by 8 bases, the J end by 2 bases, with 21 bases between. The CDR3 is 17 amino acids. Germline V lookup: CDR1 MGHRA, CDR2 YSYEKL. The CDR3 reads CASGSGQGRTNTGELFF. The CDR3 coding sequence is TGCGCCAGCGGCTCGGGGCAGGGTAGAACAAACACCGGGGAGCTGTTTTTT.

This clonotype has just a few counts. The chain links TRBV19 to TRBJ1-5; D call uncertain. CDR1 is LNHDA and CDR2 is SQIVND in the germline V gene (reference sequence). This CDR3 spans 13 amino acids. V was clipped by 7 bases and J by 4 bases, with 11 bases between them. The CDR3 sequence is CASNFGPNQPQHF. In nucleotides, the CDR3 is TGTGCCAGTAACTTCGGGCCAAATCAGCCCCAGCATTTT.

This clonotype was seen only a few times. The chain links TRBV5-4 to TRBJ1-1, with D hard to call. CDR1 and CDR2 (germline): SGHNT, YYREEE (reference sequence). The germline V and J ends were trimmed by 2 bases and 3 bases, with 8 bases remaining between them. The CDR3 consists of 13 residues. CDR3 bases: TGTGCCAGCAGCTTTGAGGCGGACACTGAAGCTTTCTTT. Translated: CASSFEADTEAFF.

The chain combines TRBV6-2 or TRBV6-3 with TRBJ1-2; D is ambiguous. The V end was cut by 2 bases, the J end by 6 bases, with 16 bases between. This CDR3 is 15 amino acids long. Per germline, CDR1 MNHEY and CDR2 SVGEGT. For the CDR3, the DNA is TGTGCCAGCAGTTACCACAGACCACTCCTTGATGGCTACACCTTC. It codes for CASSYHRPLLDGYTF.